This TCR beta chain was documented in a study of shared clonotypes between healthy human individuals. Naive CD45RA+ and memory CD45RA-negative subsets were split from CD4+ cells. Germline V gene sequence: CDR1 MNHEY, CDR2 SVGAGI. The CDR3 is made up of 14 amino acids. The V gene end was trimmed by 6 bases and the J gene end by 5 bases; junction bases not matched to a gene: 9. Produced via immunoSEQ multiplex PCR; TCRdb's table is partial and in-frame only. Here the sample spans about 2.3 million clones, more than 85% being singletons. V and J are TRBV6-5 and TRBJ1-2, with 7 bases lining up with TRBD1. This clonotype was sampled from a man aged 18 to 35 in good health. Some clones in this sample may be carry-over from other donors' samples. Sequenced sample: naive CD4+ T cells from PBMCs. As to subset: CD45RA+ positively selected. As DNA, the CDR3 is TGTGCCAGCAGGTTACCGGGACAGAGATATGGCTACACCTTC. Amino acids: CASRLPGQRYGYTF.